The subject of this entry is one T cell receptor (beta chain). The data are from a study of blood T cell repertoires in COVID-19. Study overall: Samples of COVID-19 (acute and convalescent) were obtained from the United States, Italy and Spain.

Measured with immunoSEQ multiplex PCR; TCRdb has only the in-frame clones, and not every one. The profile shows roughly 350,000 clones, roughly 86% of them singletons. Seattle patient enrollment occurred during active infection, with longitudinal follow-up thereafter. CDR1 is PRHDT, CDR2 FYEKMQ, per germline (reference sequence). The V end was cut by 0 bases, the J end by 4 bases, with 12 bases between. This CDR3 is built from 15 residues. V and J are TRBV13 and TRBJ2-5; the D is unclear. The receptor's source is a woman aged 25-40 years with COVID-19, enrolled during active disease. The sample was peripheral blood. DNA for the CDR3: TGTGCCAGCAGCTTAGGCGCATCCCCGGGAGAGACCCAGTACTTC. Translated: CASSLGASPGETQYF. The full variable domain, its missing parts supplied by reference TRBV13 and TRBJ2-5, is AAGVIQSPRHLIKEKRETATLKCYPIPRHDTVYWYQQGPGQDPQFLISFYEKMQSDKGSIPDRFSAQQFSDYHSELNMSSLELGDSALYFCASSLGASPGETQYFGPGTRLLVL.